Listed below are T cell receptor beta chains from one sample, sequenced in a study of blood T cell repertoires in COVID-19. Sequenced by immunoSEQ multiplex PCR; TCRdb stores in-frame clones only, minus some. The sample carries 150,000 to 200,000 clones, around nine tenths recorded once. Sequences were obtained from peripheral blood. All receptors come from a man aged 45-65 years with acute or convalescent COVID-19. The CDR3 runs from the conserved cysteine through the conserved F or W. D genes are given only for firm matches. Size values are once, few and many counts, or a class for expanded clones, and some rows have none.

d_call: .
v_call: TRBV7-9
j_call: TRBJ1-1
clone_size: .
cdr3_aa: CASSPQGTEAFF
cdr3_nt: TGTGCCAGCAGCCCCCAGGGAACTGAAGCTTTCTTT

d_call: .
v_call: TRBV6-5
j_call: TRBJ2-3
clone_size: .
cdr3_aa: CASTTDSNTDTQYF
cdr3_nt: TGTGCCAGCACCACGGACAGCAACACAGATACGCAGTATTTT

d_call: .
v_call: TRBV18
j_call: TRBJ1-3
clone_size: once
cdr3_aa: CASSPPGVHSGNTIYF
cdr3_nt: TGTGCCAGCTCACCACCGGGAGTTCACTCTGGAAACACCATATATTTT

d_call: .
v_call: TRBV28
j_call: TRBJ1-6
clone_size: .
cdr3_aa: CASSLPLHFGSPLHF
cdr3_nt: TGTGCCAGCAGTTTACCTCTTCACTTTGGTTCACCCCTCCACTTT

d_call: TRBD1
v_call: TRBV28
j_call: TRBJ2-5
clone_size: .
cdr3_aa: CASSFGYRGRETQYF
cdr3_nt: TGTGCCAGCAGTTTTGGGTACAGGGGTCGGGAGACCCAGTACTTC

d_call: TRBD1
v_call: TRBV19
j_call: TRBJ1-5
clone_size: .
cdr3_aa: CAGSRQGLGQPQHF
cdr3_nt: TGTGCCGGGTCCCGACAGGGTCTTGGCCAGCCCCAGCATTTT

d_call: .
v_call: TRBV28
j_call: TRBJ2-3
clone_size: .
cdr3_aa: CASLRTDTSTDTQYF
cdr3_nt: TGTGCCAGCCTTCGGACAGATACTAGCACAGATACGCAGTATTTT

d_call: TRBD2
v_call: TRBV7-8
j_call: TRBJ2-3
clone_size: once
cdr3_aa: CASSPEGLAASGTQYF
cdr3_nt: TGTGCCAGCAGCCCAGAGGGACTAGCGGCCTCGGGGACGCAGTATTTT

d_call: .
v_call: TRBV5-3
j_call: TRBJ1-5
clone_size: .
cdr3_aa: CARSLDDSHRGNQPQHF
cdr3_nt: TGTGCCAGAAGCTTGGATGACAGTCACCGGGGCAATCAGCCCCAGCATTTT

d_call: TRBD2
v_call: TRBV28
j_call: TRBJ2-3
clone_size: .
cdr3_aa: CASSPGTRSDTQYF
cdr3_nt: TGTGCCAGCAGTCCAGGGACTAGGAGCGATACGCAGTATTTT

d_call: TRBD1
v_call: TRBV27
j_call: TRBJ1-2
clone_size: .
cdr3_aa: CASSLSSGGSYGYTF
cdr3_nt: TGTGCCAGCAGTTTATCGTCAGGGGGCAGCTATGGCTACACCTTC

d_call: .
v_call: TRBV7-2
j_call: TRBJ2-7
clone_size: .
cdr3_aa: CASSSTGYEQYF
cdr3_nt: TGTGCCAGCAGCTCTACCGGTTACGAGCAGTACTTC

d_call: TRBD1
v_call: TRBV19
j_call: TRBJ1-2
clone_size: .
cdr3_aa: CAVQGALPYGYTF
cdr3_nt: TGTGCCGTACAGGGGGCCCTCCCCTATGGCTACACCTTC

d_call: TRBD1
v_call: TRBV28
j_call: TRBJ1-2
clone_size: .
cdr3_aa: CASSPGGSNYGYTF
cdr3_nt: TGTGCCAGCAGCCCAGGGGGCTCTAACTATGGCTACACCTTC

d_call: TRBD1
v_call: TRBV30
j_call: TRBJ2-4
clone_size: .
cdr3_aa: CAYRTGTGIQYF
cdr3_nt: TGTGCCTACAGGACAGGGACGGGCATTCAGTACTTC

d_call: TRBD1
v_call: TRBV24-1
j_call: TRBJ1-5
clone_size: .
cdr3_aa: CATSDPTGDGQPQHF
cdr3_nt: TGTGCCACCAGTGACCCGACAGGGGACGGTCAGCCCCAGCATTTT

d_call: .
v_call: TRBV28
j_call: TRBJ1-2
clone_size: .
cdr3_aa: CASSSQGSGNYGYTF
cdr3_nt: TGTGCCAGCAGTTCACAGGGTAGTGGCAACTATGGCTACACCTTC

d_call: .
v_call: TRBV28
j_call: TRBJ1-5
clone_size: .
cdr3_aa: CASRAHRVGQPQHF
cdr3_nt: TGTGCCAGCAGAGCCCACAGGGTCGGGCAGCCCCAGCATTTT

d_call: TRBD2
v_call: TRBV7-9
j_call: TRBJ2-7
clone_size: .
cdr3_aa: CASSLDQPGLRDYEQYF
cdr3_nt: TGTGCCAGCAGCTTAGACCAACCGGGACTAAGGGACTACGAGCAGTACTTC

d_call: .
v_call: TRBV10-3
j_call: TRBJ2-5
clone_size: .
cdr3_aa: CAISEGQNQETQYF
cdr3_nt: TGTGCCATCAGTGAGGGACAGAACCAAGAGACCCAGTACTTC

d_call: .
v_call: TRBV7-9
j_call: TRBJ1-4
clone_size: .
cdr3_aa: CASSPRTLFF
cdr3_nt: TGTGCCAGCAGCCCGCGGACATTGTTTTTT

d_call: .
v_call: TRBV14
j_call: TRBJ2-7
clone_size: .
cdr3_aa: CASSPGNEQYF
cdr3_nt: TGTGCCAGCAGCCCCGGGAACGAGCAGTACTTC

d_call: TRBD1
v_call: TRBV6-5
j_call: TRBJ2-1
clone_size: .
cdr3_aa: CASTGQGGYNEQFF
cdr3_nt: TGTGCCAGCACGGGACAGGGTGGGTACAATGAGCAGTTCTTC

d_call: .
v_call: TRBV27
j_call: TRBJ2-1
clone_size: .
cdr3_aa: CASRVLALSYNEQFF
cdr3_nt: TGTGCCAGCAGAGTCCTAGCATTGAGTTACAATGAGCAGTTCTTC

d_call: .
v_call: TRBV19
j_call: TRBJ1-1
clone_size: .
cdr3_aa: CATSTSRGGTEAFF
cdr3_nt: TGTGCCACATCGACCAGCCGCGGCGGCACTGAAGCTTTCTTT

d_call: .
v_call: TRBV2
j_call: TRBJ2-3
clone_size: .
cdr3_aa: CASSGGRYDPQYF
cdr3_nt: TGTGCCAGCAGTGGGGGGAGGTATGACCCGCAGTATTTT

d_call: TRBD1
v_call: TRBV5-5
j_call: TRBJ1-1
clone_size: .
cdr3_aa: CASSLVGRGSVNTEAFF
cdr3_nt: TGTGCCAGCAGCTTGGTAGGCAGGGGGTCGGTGAACACTGAAGCTTTCTTT

d_call: TRBD1
v_call: TRBV27
j_call: TRBJ1-6
clone_size: few
cdr3_aa: CASSLGGQRNNSPLHF
cdr3_nt: TGTGCCAGCAGTTTAGGGGGACAGCGGAATAATTCACCCCTCCACTTT

d_call: .
v_call: TRBV28
j_call: TRBJ1-1
clone_size: .
cdr3_aa: CASRGMNTEAFF
cdr3_nt: TGTGCCAGCAGGGGCATGAACACTGAAGCTTTCTTT

d_call: TRBD2
v_call: TRBV5-6
j_call: TRBJ2-2
clone_size: .
cdr3_aa: CASSWREGNTGELFF
cdr3_nt: TGTGCCAGCAGCTGGCGGGAGGGGAACACCGGGGAGCTGTTTTTT

d_call: TRBD2
v_call: TRBV5-1
j_call: TRBJ2-5
clone_size: .
cdr3_aa: CASSLVGSGRAETQYF
cdr3_nt: TGCGCCAGCAGCTTGGTAGGGAGCGGGAGGGCCGAGACCCAGTACTTC

d_call: TRBD1
v_call: TRBV19
j_call: TRBJ1-5
clone_size: .
cdr3_aa: CASSPLMGQGNQPQHF
cdr3_nt: TGTGCCAGCTCACCCCTAATGGGACAGGGAAATCAGCCCCAGCATTTT

d_call: TRBD2
v_call: TRBV15
j_call: TRBJ2-7
clone_size: .
cdr3_aa: CATSRDLAGAYYEQYF
cdr3_nt: TGTGCCACCAGCAGAGATCTAGCGGGAGCGTATTACGAGCAGTACTTC

d_call: .
v_call: TRBV10-3
j_call: TRBJ2-2
clone_size: .
cdr3_aa: CAISESGGTGELFF
cdr3_nt: TGTGCCATCAGTGAGTCAGGGGGCACCGGGGAGCTGTTTTTT

d_call: .
v_call: TRBV10-3
j_call: TRBJ2-2
clone_size: .
cdr3_aa: CAGRAGRSGELFF
cdr3_nt: TGTGCCGGCAGGGCGGGGAGGTCCGGGGAGCTGTTTTTT

d_call: .
v_call: TRBV6-2/TRBV6-3
j_call: TRBJ1-3
clone_size: .
cdr3_aa: CASSYGGVVGNTIYF
cdr3_nt: TGTGCCAGCAGTTATGGAGGGGTTGTCGGAAACACCATATATTTT